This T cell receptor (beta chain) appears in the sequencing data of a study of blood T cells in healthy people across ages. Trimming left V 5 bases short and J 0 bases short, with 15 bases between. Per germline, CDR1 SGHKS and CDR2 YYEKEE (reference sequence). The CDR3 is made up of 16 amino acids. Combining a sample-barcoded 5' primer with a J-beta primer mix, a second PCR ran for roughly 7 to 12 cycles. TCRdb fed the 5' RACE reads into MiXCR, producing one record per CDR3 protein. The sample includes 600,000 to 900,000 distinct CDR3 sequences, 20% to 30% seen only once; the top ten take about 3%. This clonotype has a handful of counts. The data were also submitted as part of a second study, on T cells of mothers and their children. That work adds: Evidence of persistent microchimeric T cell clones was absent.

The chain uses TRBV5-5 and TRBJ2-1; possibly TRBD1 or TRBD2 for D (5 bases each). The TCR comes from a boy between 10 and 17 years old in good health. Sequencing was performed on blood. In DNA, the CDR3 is TGTGCCAGCAGTCGGGGCAGTCTGACCTCCTACAATGAGCAGTTCTTC. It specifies CASSRGSLTSYNEQFF.